These 20 T cell receptor beta chains were sequenced from one sample in a study of blood T cell repertoires in COVID-19. The method was immunoSEQ multiplex PCR; TCRdb's version includes in-frame clones alone and lacks a portion of them. The data contain around 400,000 clones, roughly nine tenths of them seen just once; the ten biggest clones take up roughly 0.9%. The sequenced material came from PBMCs or T cells enriched from blood (not recorded which). Receptors originate from a woman between 40 and 55 years old who had been exposed to COVID-19.

The chain links TRBV5-6 to TRBJ2-2, with 13 bases identical to TRBD2. This CDR3 has 17 residues. From germline, CDR1 is SGHDT and CDR2 YYEEEE. With 2 bases clipped from V and 5 bases from J, the junction kept 6 bases outside the gene matches. CDR3 sequence: CASSLTLLAGGTGELFF. The CDR3 DNA reads as TGTGCCAGCAGCTTAACCTTACTAGCGGGAGGGACCGGGGAGCTGTTTTTT. The full variable domain, its missing parts supplied by reference TRBV5-6 and TRBJ2-2, is DAGVTQSPTHLIKTRGQQVTLRCSPKSGHDTVSWYQQALGQGPQFIFQYYEEEERQRGNFPDRFSGHQFPNYSSELNVNALLLGDSALYLCASSLTLLAGGTGELFFGEGSRLTVL.

In this sample, this clone turned up once. The gene calls are TRBV11-2 and TRBJ1-6, with a tentative D call TRBD1 (6 bases). CDR3 size: 15 residues. Germline CDR1 and CDR2: SGHAT and FQNNGV. V lost 6 bases and J lost 9, with 18 bases in between. The CDR3 protein is CASSFDGGRGSPLHF. CDR3 in DNA: TGTGCCAGCAGTTTCGACGGTGGCAGGGGTTCACCCCTCCACTTT.

This clone was detected only once. J is TRBJ1-1 and V is TRBV2, with a tentative D call TRBD1 (6 bases). The CDR3 spans 15 residues. CDR1 is SNHLY and CDR2 is FYNNEI in the germline V gene. V shed 7 bases and J shed 2 bases, with 17 bases lying between them. Here the CDR3 reads CASNPSTGINTEAFF. CDR3 DNA: TGTGCCAGCAATCCTTCTACAGGGATCAACACTGAAGCTTTCTTT.

The V call is TRBV19, the J call TRBJ2-1, with 12 bases fitting TRBD2. Germline CDR1 is LNHDA and CDR2 is SQIVND (reference sequence). The ends lost 5 bases at V and 4 bases at J; junction bases unmatched: 6. This CDR3 is 16 amino acids long. The CDR3 region has the DNA TGTGCCAGTAGTGTCCAGCTAGCGGGAGGGTACAATGAGCAGTTCTTC. This translates into CASSVQLAGGYNEQFF. Combining the CDR3 with reference TRBV19 and TRBJ2-1 gives the whole variable domain DGGITQSPKYLFRKEGQNVTLSCEQNLNHDAMYWYRQDPGQGLRLIYYSQIVNDFQKGDIAEGYSVSREKKESFPLTVTSAQKNPTAFYLCASSVQLAGGYNEQFFGPGTRLTVL.

This clone was observed a single time. The J gene is TRBJ2-1, the V gene TRBV19; perhaps TRBD1 as D (5 bases). The CDR3 consists of 14 residues. V was clipped by 5 bases and J by 5 bases, with 13 bases between them. Germline V gene sequence: CDR1 LNHDA, CDR2 SQIVND (reference sequence). CDR3 nucleotide sequence: TGTGCCAGTAGTCCTCTCAGGGCGAACAATGAGCAGTTCTTC. Amino acids: CASSPLRANNEQFF.

This clone has more than one count but fewer than ten. The V call is TRBV10-1, the J call TRBJ2-1, with 12 bases aligning to TRBD2. The CDR3 is 18 residues long. Per the germline V gene, CDR1 is WNHNN and CDR2 is SYGVQD (reference sequence). V shed 0 bases and J 9 bases; nucleotides not matched to a gene: 12. The CDR3 spells CASSESTPSGRVSGEQFF. The CDR3 bases are TGCGCCAGCAGTGAGTCGACCCCTAGCGGGAGGGTATCGGGTGAGCAGTTCTTC.

This chain uses TRBV4-3 with TRBJ1-1; maybe TRBD1 (5 bases). CDR1 LGHNA and CDR2 YSLEER come from the germline V gene. The V and J ends lost 1 base and 5 bases respectively, with 14 bases between them. This CDR3 spans 15 amino acids. This CDR3 reads CASSQVQTDQTEAFF. As DNA, the CDR3 is TGCGCCAGCAGCCAAGTCCAGACAGATCAAACTGAAGCTTTCTTT.

The chain joins TRBV7-9 to TRBJ2-7; 7 bases agree with TRBD2. V trimming: 8 bases; J trimming: 0 bases; junction bases outside the gene matches: 10. The CDR3 is 15 amino acids. Germline CDR1 SEHNR, CDR2 FQNEAQ (reference sequence). The CDR3 sequence: CASQSIAGDSYEQYF. As DNA, the CDR3 is TGTGCCAGCCAATCCATAGCGGGCGACTCCTACGAGCAGTACTTC.

The V and J genes are TRBV10-2 and TRBJ2-2; 9 bases agree with TRBD2. This CDR3 contains 15 residues. The V gene's germline CDR1 is WSHSY and CDR2 SAAADI. After removal of 6 bases from V and 4 bases from J, the junction contained 6 bases not matched to a gene. CDR3 protein: CASSDLLAGTGELFF. In DNA, the CDR3 is TGCGCCAGCAGCGACCTACTAGCGGGCACCGGGGAGCTGTTTTTT.

V is TRBV15 and J is TRBJ1-1; maybe TRBD1 (5 bases). Germline V gives CDR1 LNHNV, CDR2 YYDKDF (reference sequence). The ends were cut back, 1 base at V and 5 bases at J, with 14 bases in the middle. CDR3 length: 15 amino acids. This CDR3 reads CATSRGGRGSTEAFF. The CDR3 DNA sequence: TGTGCCACCAGCAGAGGGGGTAGGGGAAGTACTGAAGCTTTCTTT.

The chain carries TRBV2 and TRBJ1-2; a weak D match, TRBD1 (5 bases). Trimming took off 3 bases at V and 8 bases at J, with 16 bases between the two ends. This CDR3 comprises 14 residues. The germline V gene has CDR1 SNHLY and CDR2 FYNNEI. CDR3 residues: CASSEAGMPVGYTF. CDR3 nucleotides: TGTGCCAGCAGTGAGGCAGGGATGCCCGTGGGCTACACCTTC.

The J gene is TRBJ1-2, the V gene TRBV6-5, with 9 positions matching TRBD1. The V segment lost 6 bases and the J segment 7 bases; nucleotides outside the gene matches: 6. Germline loops: CDR1 MNHEY, CDR2 SVGAGI. CDR3 length: 13 amino acids. This chain's CDR3 is CASSPDRGAGYTF. The CDR3 DNA sequence: TGTGCCAGCAGCCCCGACAGGGGGGCTGGCTACACCTTC.

CDR3 protein: CASSEGGRVYNEQFF. For the CDR3, the DNA is TGTGCCAGCAGTGAGGGCGGGAGGGTTTACAATGAGCAGTTCTTC. The V and J genes are TRBV2 and TRBJ2-1; 9 nucleotides match TRBD2. Unmatched junction bases numbered 4, after V lost 3 bases and J lost 4 bases. The germline V gene encodes CDR1 SNHLY and CDR2 FYNNEI. There are 15 residues in the CDR3.

This clone was seen ten or more times. The chain carries TRBV24-1 and TRBJ2-3; D not resolved. Germline V lookup: CDR1 KGHDR, CDR2 SFDVKD. V was trimmed by 5 bases and J by 1 base, leaving 9 bases between them. The CDR3 is made up of 14 amino acids. The CDR3 coding sequence is TGTGCCACCAGTGGTGTGGCGGGCACAGATACGCAGTATTTT. Amino acid sequence: CATSGVAGTDTQYF.

The CDR3 is CAWAGLRSYNEQFF. In DNA, the CDR3 is TGTGCCTGGGCCGGACTTCGCTCCTACAATGAGCAGTTCTTC. J is TRBJ2-1 and V is TRBV30; the D gene is possibly TRBD2 (5 bases). Germline lookup yields CDR1 GTSNPN and CDR2 SVGIG (reference sequence). Between the trimmed V and J ends, which lost 5 bases and 0 bases, there was a span of 11 bases. The CDR3 sequence is 14 residues long.

The V gene is TRBV28, the J gene TRBJ1-2; 9 nucleotides match TRBD1. With 2 bases clipped from V and 4 bases from J, the junction kept 8 bases outside the gene matches. CDR3 length: 16 residues. Germline V gene data show CDR1 as MDHEN and CDR2 as SYDVKM. CDR3 nucleotides: TGTGCCAGCAGTTTACCTGGGACAGGGTACGGCTATGGCTACACCTTC. Residues: CASSLPGTGYGYGYTF.

V gene TRBV19 combines with J gene TRBJ2-7; D not certain. In germline, CDR1 is LNHDA, CDR2 SQIVND (reference sequence). This CDR3 spans 13 amino acids. V lost 5 bases and J 6 bases, leaving 14 bases between the germline ends. CDR3 residues: CASSESPRSEQYF. The CDR3 bases are TGTGCCAGTAGTGAGTCGCCGCGGTCCGAGCAGTACTTC.

J is TRBJ1-2 and V is TRBV12-3 or TRBV12-4; D may be TRBD1 (5 bases). Trimming cost V 11 bases and J 8 bases, with 21 bases left between them. The CDR3 has 13 amino acids. The CDR3 DNA is TGTGCCGGGGCACAGTTTGGGGGGTACGGCTACACCTTC. Residues: CAGAQFGGYGYTF.

The rearrangement joins TRBV5-1 to TRBJ1-1, with D tentatively TRBD1 (5 bases). The CDR3 contains 16 residues. Per the germline V gene, CDR1 is SGHRS and CDR2 is YFSETQ. The V and J ends lost 4 bases and 1 base respectively, with 17 bases between them. The CDR3 loop is CASSPGGTLQNTEAFF. The CDR3 DNA is TGCGCCAGCAGCCCGGGCGGGACCCTACAGAACACTGAAGCTTTCTTT.

The V and J genes are TRBV5-6 and TRBJ1-2, with a possible D match to TRBD1 (5 bases). CDR3 length: 13 amino acids. V was clipped by 0 bases and J by 5 bases, with 8 bases between them. CDR1 and CDR2 (germline): SGHDT, YYEEEE. CDR3: CASSLGQFYGYTF. Written as DNA, the CDR3 is TGTGCCAGCAGCTTGGGACAGTTTTATGGCTACACCTTC.